This TCR beta chain is from a study of regulatory T cells in long-lasting Graves disease. In the study overall: Graves' patients, diagnosed recently, had received antithyroid drugs under 3 months. Study conclusions and caveats: Clonotypes that were public and shared totalled some 2,900 in persistent patients versus about a thousand in new patients.

The table lists this clonotype with many counts. Its antigen is currently unknown. Library construction for TCR beta used iRepertoire HTBI primers and Arm-PCR of CDR3 regions. One entry per CDR3 protein, called by TCRdb with MiXCR from the multiplex PCR reads. The repertoire holds 450,000 to 650,000 distinct CDR3 sequences, about 16% seen once, with roughly 25% in the top ten. The V segment lost 5 bases and the J segment 4 bases; nucleotides outside the gene matches: 6. CDR1 and CDR2 from the germline V gene are SGHTA and FQGNSA. This CDR3 is built from 15 residues. The time point denotes: newly diagnosed GD, antithyroid drugs for less than 3 months. There was RNA extracted from PBMCs, and the TCR library was made from it. The sample was also linked to a second study, of T cells in Graves' hyperthyroidism and ophthalmopathy. As that study records: Not enrolled were patients with uncontrolled infection, other autoimmune disease, pregnancy or lactation.

The chain joins TRBV7-2 to TRBJ2-2; TRBD2 aligns across 8 bases. The specimen was peripheral blood mononuclear cells (PBMCs), collected at new diagnosis, from a patient treated with antithyroid drugs. The source of this sequence is a woman aged 35-65 years with Graves disease. The CDR3 region has the DNA TGTGCCAGCAGCCTGGTAGCGGGGTCCACCGGGGAGCTGTTTTTT. Protein sequence: CASSLVAGSTGELFF.